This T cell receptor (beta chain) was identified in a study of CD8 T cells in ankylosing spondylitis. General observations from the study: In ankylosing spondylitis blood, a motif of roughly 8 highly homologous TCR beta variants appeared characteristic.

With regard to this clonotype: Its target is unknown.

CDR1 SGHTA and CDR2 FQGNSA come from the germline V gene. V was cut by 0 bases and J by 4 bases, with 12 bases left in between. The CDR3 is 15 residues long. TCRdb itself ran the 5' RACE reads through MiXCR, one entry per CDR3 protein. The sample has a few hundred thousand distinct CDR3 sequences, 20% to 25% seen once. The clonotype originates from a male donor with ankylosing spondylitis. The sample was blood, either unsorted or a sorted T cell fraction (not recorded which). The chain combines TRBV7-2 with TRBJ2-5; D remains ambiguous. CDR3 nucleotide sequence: TGTGCCAGCAGCTTAGCCAGCCCCTCCTTAGAGACCCAGTACTTC. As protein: CASSLASPSLETQYF.